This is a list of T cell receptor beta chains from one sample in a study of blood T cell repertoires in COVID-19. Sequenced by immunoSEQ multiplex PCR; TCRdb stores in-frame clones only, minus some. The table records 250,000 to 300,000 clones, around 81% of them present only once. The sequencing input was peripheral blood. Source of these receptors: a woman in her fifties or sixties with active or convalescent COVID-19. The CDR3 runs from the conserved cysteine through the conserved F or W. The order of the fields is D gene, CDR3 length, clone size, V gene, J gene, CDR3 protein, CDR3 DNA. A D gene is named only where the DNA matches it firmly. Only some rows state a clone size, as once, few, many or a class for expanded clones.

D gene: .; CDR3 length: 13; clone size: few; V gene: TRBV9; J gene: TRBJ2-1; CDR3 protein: CASSDPAGNEQFF; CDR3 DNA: TGTGCCAGCAGTGACCCTGCGGGAAATGAGCAGTTCTTC
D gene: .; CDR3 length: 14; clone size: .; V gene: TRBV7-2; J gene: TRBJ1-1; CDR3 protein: CASSPMRANTEAFF; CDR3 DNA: TGTGCCAGCAGCCCCATGCGGGCGAACACTGAAGCTTTCTTT
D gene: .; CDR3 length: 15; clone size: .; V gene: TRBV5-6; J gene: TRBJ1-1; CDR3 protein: CASSLGAGRSTEAFF; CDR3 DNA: TGTGCCAGCAGCTTGGGGGCAGGGCGGAGCACTGAAGCTTTCTTT
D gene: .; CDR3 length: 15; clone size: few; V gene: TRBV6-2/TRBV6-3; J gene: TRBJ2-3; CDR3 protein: CASSKILGVTDTQYF; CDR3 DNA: TGTGCCAGCAGTAAGATATTAGGGGTCACAGATACGCAGTATTTT
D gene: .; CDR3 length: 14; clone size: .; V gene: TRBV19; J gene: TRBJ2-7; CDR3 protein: CASSIGANSYEQYF; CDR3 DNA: TGTGCCAGTAGTATAGGGGCCAACTCCTACGAGCAGTACTTC
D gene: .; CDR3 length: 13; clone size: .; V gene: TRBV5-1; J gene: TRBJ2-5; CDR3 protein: CASSLGGQETQYF; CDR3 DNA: TGCGCCAGCAGCTTGGGAGGACAAGAGACCCAGTACTTC
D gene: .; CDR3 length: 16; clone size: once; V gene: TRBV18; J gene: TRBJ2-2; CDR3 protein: CASAAGIQQNTGELFF; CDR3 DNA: TGTGCCAGCGCGGCCGGGATCCAACAAAACACCGGGGAGCTGTTTTTT
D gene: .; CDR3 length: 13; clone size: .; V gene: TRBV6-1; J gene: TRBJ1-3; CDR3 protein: CASSEAVGNTIYF; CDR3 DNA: TGTGCCAGCAGTGAAGCCGTTGGAAACACCATATATTTT
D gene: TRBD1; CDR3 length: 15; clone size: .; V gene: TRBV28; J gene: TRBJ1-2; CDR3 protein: CASSFPGTGVVGYTF; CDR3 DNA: TGTGCCAGCAGTTTCCCCGGGACAGGGGTGGTCGGCTACACCTTC
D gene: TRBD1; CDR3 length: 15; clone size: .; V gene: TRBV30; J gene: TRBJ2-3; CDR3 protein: CAWSTRTGATDTQYF; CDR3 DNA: TGTGCCTGGTCTACACGGACAGGGGCTACAGATACGCAGTATTTT
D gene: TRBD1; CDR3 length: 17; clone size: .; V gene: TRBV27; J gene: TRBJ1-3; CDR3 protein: CASSPFPQGVSGNTIYF; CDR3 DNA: TGTGCCAGCAGCCCCTTTCCACAGGGGGTTTCTGGAAACACCATATATTTT
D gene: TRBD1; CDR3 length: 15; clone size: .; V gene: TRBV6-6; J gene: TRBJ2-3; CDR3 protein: CASRLTGVHTDTQYF; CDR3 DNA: TGTGCCAGCAGGCTAACAGGGGTACACACAGATACGCAGTATTTT
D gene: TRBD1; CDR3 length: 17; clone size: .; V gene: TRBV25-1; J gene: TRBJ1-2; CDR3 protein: CASSEYWGGQGVLGYTF; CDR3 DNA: TGTGCCAGCAGTGAATATTGGGGGGGACAGGGGGTACTCGGCTACACCTTC
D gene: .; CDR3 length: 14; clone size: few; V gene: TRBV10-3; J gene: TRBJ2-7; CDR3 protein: CAIMKGGESYEQYF; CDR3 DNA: TGTGCCATCATGAAGGGCGGGGAGTCCTACGAGCAGTACTTC
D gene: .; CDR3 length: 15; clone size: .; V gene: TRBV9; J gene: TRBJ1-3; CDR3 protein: CASSPQGSSGNTIYF; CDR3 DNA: TGTGCCAGCAGCCCCCAGGGATCCTCTGGAAACACCATATATTTT
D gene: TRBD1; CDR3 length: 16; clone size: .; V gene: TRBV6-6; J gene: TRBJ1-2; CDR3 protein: CASSPDRDKSGNGYTF; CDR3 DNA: TGTGCCAGCAGTCCCGACAGGGACAAGAGCGGAAACGGCTACACCTTC
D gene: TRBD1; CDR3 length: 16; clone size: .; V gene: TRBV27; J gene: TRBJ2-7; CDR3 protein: CASSSIGGTGIHEQYF; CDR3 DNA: TGTGCCAGCAGTTCGATCGGGGGGACAGGGATCCACGAGCAGTACTTC
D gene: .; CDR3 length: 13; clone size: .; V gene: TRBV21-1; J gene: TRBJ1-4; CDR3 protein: CASSGPPGAGGIF; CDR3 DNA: TGTGCCAGCAGCGGACCTCCTGGTGCGGGTGGGATTTTT
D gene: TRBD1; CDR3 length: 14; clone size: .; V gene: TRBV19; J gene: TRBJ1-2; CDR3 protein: CASNPPGQGLGYTF; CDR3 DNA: TGTGCCAGTAACCCCCCCGGACAGGGCCTTGGCTACACCTTC
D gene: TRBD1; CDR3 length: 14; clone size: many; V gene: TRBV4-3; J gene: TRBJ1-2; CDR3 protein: CASSQDTGVGGYTF; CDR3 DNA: TGCGCCAGCAGCCAAGATACAGGGGTTGGTGGCTACACCTTC
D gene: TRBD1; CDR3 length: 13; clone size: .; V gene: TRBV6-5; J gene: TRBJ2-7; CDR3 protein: CASSPRRTGKQYF; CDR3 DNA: TGTGCCAGCAGTCCCCGGAGGACAGGGAAGCAGTACTTC
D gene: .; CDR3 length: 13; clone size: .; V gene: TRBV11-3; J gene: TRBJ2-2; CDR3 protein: CASSLIGSEELFF; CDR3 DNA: TGTGCCAGCAGCTTAATAGGGAGCGAGGAGCTGTTTTTT
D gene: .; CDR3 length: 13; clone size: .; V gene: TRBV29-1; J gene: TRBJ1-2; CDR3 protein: CSVGGRGDYGYTF; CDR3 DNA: TGCAGCGTTGGTGGGCGGGGGGACTATGGCTACACCTTC
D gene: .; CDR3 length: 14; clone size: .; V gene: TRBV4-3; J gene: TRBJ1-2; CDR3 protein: CASSQDSSDYGYTF; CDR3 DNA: TGCGCCAGCAGCCAAGACAGTTCTGACTATGGCTACACCTTC
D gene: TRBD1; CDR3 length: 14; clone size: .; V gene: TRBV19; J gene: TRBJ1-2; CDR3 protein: CASSNRDRGYGYTF; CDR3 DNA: TGTGCCAGTAGTAACCGGGACAGAGGTTATGGCTACACCTTC
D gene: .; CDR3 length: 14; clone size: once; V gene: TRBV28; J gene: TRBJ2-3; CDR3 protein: CASSFSAGTDTQYF; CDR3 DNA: TGTGCCAGCAGTTTTTCAGCGGGCACAGATACGCAGTATTTT
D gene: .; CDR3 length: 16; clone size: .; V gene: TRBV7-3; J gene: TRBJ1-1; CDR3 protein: CASSLDSGILATEAFF; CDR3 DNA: TGTGCCAGCAGCTTAGATTCCGGGATACTTGCCACTGAAGCTTTCTTT
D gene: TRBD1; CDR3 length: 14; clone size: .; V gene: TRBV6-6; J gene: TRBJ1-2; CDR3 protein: CASSQDRGNYGYTF; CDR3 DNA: TGTGCCAGCAGCCAGGACAGGGGTAACTATGGCTACACCTTC
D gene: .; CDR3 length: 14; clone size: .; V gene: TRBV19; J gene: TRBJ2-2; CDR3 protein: CASTSSSYTGELFF; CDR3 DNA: TGTGCCAGTACGTCTTCGTCCTACACCGGGGAGCTGTTTTTT
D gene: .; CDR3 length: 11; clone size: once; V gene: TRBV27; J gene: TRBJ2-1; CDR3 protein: CASRLNNEQFF; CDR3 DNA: TGTGCCAGCAGACTAAACAATGAGCAGTTCTTC
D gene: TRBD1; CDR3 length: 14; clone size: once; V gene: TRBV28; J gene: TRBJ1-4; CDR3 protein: CASSETGEVEKLFF; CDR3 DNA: TGTGCCAGCAGTGAAACAGGGGAGGTTGAAAAACTGTTTTTT
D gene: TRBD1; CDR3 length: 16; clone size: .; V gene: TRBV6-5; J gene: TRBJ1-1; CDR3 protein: CASSYSATGKVTEAFF; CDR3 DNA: TGTGCCAGCAGTTACTCGGCGACAGGGAAGGTGACTGAAGCTTTCTTT